The clone carrying this T cell receptor (beta chain) was seen repeatedly, ten times or more. Its specificity is unknown. TCR alpha and TCR beta cDNA libraries carrying sample barcodes and UMIs came from 5'RACE with constant-segment primers. TCRdb independently ran MiXCR on the 5' RACE reads; one entry per CDR3 protein. The sample records 350,000 or so distinct CDR3 sequences, less than 25% being singletons. The data were obtained in a study of T-cell memory formation after mild COVID-19. The overall study: The study found TCR clusters largely donor specific. Notes on the study in general: There was a balanced CD4/CD8 profile in clones contracting day 15 to 85, and later expanders leaned CD4+. The appearance of some responding clones in pre-infection memory suggested that cross-reactive memory joined.

CDR1 is MDHEN and CDR2 is SYDVKM in the germline V gene. Trimming cost V 6 bases and J 5 bases, with 10 bases left between them. This CDR3 has 12 residues. Sample: PBMCs or a T cell subset sorted from them (not recorded which). The chain has TRBV28 and TRBJ2-5, with D perhaps TRBD1 (6 bases). The clonotype comes from a man in his late teens or twenties who had mild COVID-19 (a few samples of this study predate the infection). Cell type and time point are not known. The CDR3 DNA reads as TGTGCCAGCAGAGGACAGAGGGAGACCCAGTACTTC. Protein product: CASRGQRETQYF. Drawing the rest from reference TRBV28 and TRBJ2-5, the complete variable domain is DVKVTQSSRYLVKRTGEKVFLECVQDMDHENMFWYRQDPGLGLRLIYFSYDVKMKEKGDIPEGYSVSREKKERFSLILESASTNQTSMYLCASRGQRETQYFGPGTRLLVL.